Listed here is a single T cell receptor (beta chain). What it binds is unknown. The germline gene is not matched at one end of the junction; a read error may be the cause. The data are from a study of blood T cells in healthy people across ages. Broader study findings: Unknown donor CMV status possibly confounded expanded clonotype changes.

The CDR3 contains 15 residues. The germline V gene has CDR1 SGHTA and CDR2 FQGNSA. A J-beta primer mix and a sample-barcoded 5' primer were used in a second PCR of about 6 to 12 cycles. Via MiXCR, TCRdb re-called the 5' RACE reads, giving one row per CDR3 protein. Of 550,000 to 650,000 distinct CDR3 sequences listed, about 30% are singletons. Sample donors were healthy Caucasian individuals that came from Russia, aged about 6 to 100. The J gene is TRBJ2-7, the V gene TRBV7-2, with 7 bases that match TRBD1. The sequence was obtained from a woman at least 80 years old in good health. The sequencing input was blood. The CDR3 spells CASSSIRDRSYGQYF. DNA of the CDR3: TGTGCCAGCAGCTCTATCCGGGACAGATCCTACGGGCAGTACTTC.